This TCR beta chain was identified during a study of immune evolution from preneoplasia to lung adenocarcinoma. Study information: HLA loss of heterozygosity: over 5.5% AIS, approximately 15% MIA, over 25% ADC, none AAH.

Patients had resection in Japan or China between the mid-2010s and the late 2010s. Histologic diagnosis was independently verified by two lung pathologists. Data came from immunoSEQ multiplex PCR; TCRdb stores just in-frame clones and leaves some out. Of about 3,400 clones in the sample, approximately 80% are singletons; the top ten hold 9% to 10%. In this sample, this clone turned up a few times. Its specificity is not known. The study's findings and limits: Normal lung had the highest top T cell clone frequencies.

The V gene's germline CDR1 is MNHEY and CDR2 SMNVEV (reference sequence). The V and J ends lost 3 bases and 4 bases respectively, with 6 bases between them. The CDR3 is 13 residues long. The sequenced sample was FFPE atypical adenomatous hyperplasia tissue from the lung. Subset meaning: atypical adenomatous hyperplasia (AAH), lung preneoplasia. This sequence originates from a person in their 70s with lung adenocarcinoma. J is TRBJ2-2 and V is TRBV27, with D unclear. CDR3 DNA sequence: TGTGCCAGCAGTTTCACCTTCACCGGGGAGCTGTTTTTT. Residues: CASSFTFTGELFF.